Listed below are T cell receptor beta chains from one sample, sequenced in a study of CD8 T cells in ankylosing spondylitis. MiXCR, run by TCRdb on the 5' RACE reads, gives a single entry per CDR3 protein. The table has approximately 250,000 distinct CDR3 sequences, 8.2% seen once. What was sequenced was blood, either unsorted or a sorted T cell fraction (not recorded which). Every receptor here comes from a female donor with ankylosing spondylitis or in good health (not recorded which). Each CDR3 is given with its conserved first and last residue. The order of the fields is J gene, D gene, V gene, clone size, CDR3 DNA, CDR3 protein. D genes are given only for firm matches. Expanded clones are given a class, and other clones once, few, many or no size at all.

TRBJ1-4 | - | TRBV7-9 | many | TGTGCCAGCAGCTCCTACGGTGAAAAACTGTTTTTT | CASSSYGEKLFF
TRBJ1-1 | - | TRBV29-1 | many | TGCAGCGGAAGGAAGAACACTGAAGCTTTCTTT | CSGRKNTEAFF
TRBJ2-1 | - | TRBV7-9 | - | TGTGCCAGCAGCTTAGGAGTTGGACTCACCGTCGTCGGGTTCTTC | CASSLGVGLTVVGFF
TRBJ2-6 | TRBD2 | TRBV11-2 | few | TGTGCCAGCAGCTTAGTCCGACTAGCGGGAGTAGATGGGGCCAACGTCCTGACTTTC | CASSLVRLAGVDGANVLTF
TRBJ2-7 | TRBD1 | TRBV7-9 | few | TGTGCCAGCGTTGATAGGACAGGGACCTACGAGCAGTACTTC | CASVDRTGTYEQYF
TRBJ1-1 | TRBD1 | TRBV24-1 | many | TGTGCCACCAGTGATACAGGGGTTAACACTGAAGCTTTCTTT | CATSDTGVNTEAFF
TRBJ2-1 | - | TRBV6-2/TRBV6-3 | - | TGTGCCAGCAGTTACGCGGACGCGCCCTCCTACAATGAGCAGTTCTTC | CASSYADAPSYNEQFF
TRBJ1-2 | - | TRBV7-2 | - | TGTGCCAGCAGCTTTGGGACACCTAATTATGGCTACACCTTC | CASSFGTPNYGYTF
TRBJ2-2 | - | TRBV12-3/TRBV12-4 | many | TGTGCCAGCAGCCCCAGCGGGTCGAACACCGGGGAGCTGTTTTTT | CASSPSGSNTGELFF
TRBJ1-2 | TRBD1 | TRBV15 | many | TGTGCCACCAGCAAACTCACAGGGGCCAACTATGGCTACACCTTC | CATSKLTGANYGYTF
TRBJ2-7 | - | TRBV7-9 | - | TGTGCCAGCAGCTTAGTGGATAATAGCGACGAGCAGTACTTC | CASSLVDNSDEQYF
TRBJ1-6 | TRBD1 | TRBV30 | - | TGTGCCAGTAGTGTCGGACAGGGGGCAGGTTCACCCCTCCACTTT | CASSVGQGAGSPLHF
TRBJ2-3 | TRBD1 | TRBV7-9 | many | TGTGCCAGCAGCTTAGCGGGGACAGGGAGCACAGATACGCAGTATTTT | CASSLAGTGSTDTQYF
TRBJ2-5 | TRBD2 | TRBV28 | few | TGTGCCAGCAAGGGGCACCGACTAGCGGGAGACCAAGAGACCCAGTACTTC | CASKGHRLAGDQETQYF
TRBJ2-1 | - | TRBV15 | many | TGTGCCACCAGCAGATCCTTGGCTAACAATGAGCAGTTCTTC | CATSRSLANNEQFF
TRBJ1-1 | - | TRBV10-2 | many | TGCGCCAGCAGTGAGTTTGGGGCTACTGAAGCTTTCTTT | CASSEFGATEAFF
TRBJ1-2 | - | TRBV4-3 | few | TGCGCCAGCAGCCAAGATAGTAGGGGAGACGCCGGCTACACCTTC | CASSQDSRGDAGYTF
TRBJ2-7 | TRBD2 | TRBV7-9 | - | TGTGCCAGCACCTTAGCGGGTGGCTACGAGCAGTACTTC | CASTLAGGYEQYF
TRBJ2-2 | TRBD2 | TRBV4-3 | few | TGCGCCAGCAGCCAAGGGACTAGCGGGAGCCTCACCGGGGAGCTGTTTTTT | CASSQGTSGSLTGELFF
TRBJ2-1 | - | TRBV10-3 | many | TGTGCCACCGAGGGGACTGAGAATGAGCAGTTCTTC | CATEGTENEQFF
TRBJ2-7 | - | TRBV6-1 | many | TGTGCCAGCAGCTCCCCCGGGGACTACGAGCAGTACTTC | CASSSPGDYEQYF
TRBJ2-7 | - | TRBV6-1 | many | TGTGCCACCTATGGTAGGCGGGCTGGGGGGGAGCAGTACTTC | CATYGRRAGGEQYF
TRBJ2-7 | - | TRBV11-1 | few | TGTGCCAGCAGCTTAGGTTCGGGGTCGGCCTACGAGCAGTACTTC | CASSLGSGSAYEQYF
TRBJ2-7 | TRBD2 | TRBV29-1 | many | TGCAGCGTTACAGCGGGAGGGAATGGGGAGCAGTACTTC | CSVTAGGNGEQYF
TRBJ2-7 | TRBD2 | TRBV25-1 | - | TGTGCCAGCAGTGGGGGGACTAGCGGGAGGGTTCGCGACGAGCAGTACTTC | CASSGGTSGRVRDEQYF
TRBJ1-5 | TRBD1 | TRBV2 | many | TGTGCCAGCAGTGGACAGGGGTTAAGCAATCAGCCCCAGCATTTT | CASSGQGLSNQPQHF
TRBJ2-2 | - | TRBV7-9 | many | TGTGCCCCCGAGGCGGGCCCAGGGGAGCTGTTTTTT | CAPEAGPGELFF
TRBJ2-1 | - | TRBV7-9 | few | TGTGCCAGCAGCTTAGTTCCTAAACTGGAGAATGAGCAGTTCTTC | CASSLVPKLENEQFF
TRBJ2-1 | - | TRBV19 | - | TGTGCCAGTAGTAGGGGGGGCGATAGGACGGAGCAGTTCTTC | CASSRGGDRTEQFF
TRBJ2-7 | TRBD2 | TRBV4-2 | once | TGTGCCAGCAGCCAAGAAACGGGAGGTTCCTACGAGCAGTACTTC | CASSQETGGSYEQYF
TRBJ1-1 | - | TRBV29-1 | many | TGCAGCGTTGAGAGGGGAGGCGAAGCTTTCTTT | CSVERGGEAFF
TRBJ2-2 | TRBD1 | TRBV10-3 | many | TGTGCCTTCTCGACAGGGGGGACCGGGGAGCTGTTTTTT | CAFSTGGTGELFF
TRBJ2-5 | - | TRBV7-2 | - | TGTGCCAGCAGCATCAGGGGGGTAGAGACCCAGTACTTC | CASSIRGVETQYF
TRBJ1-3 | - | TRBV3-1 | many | TGTGCCAGCAGCCTGGGGCATGGAAACACCATATATTTT | CASSLGHGNTIYF
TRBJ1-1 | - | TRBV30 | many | TGTGCCTGGACGTGGGACTTTAGGGAAACTGAAGCTTTCTTT | CAWTWDFRETEAFF
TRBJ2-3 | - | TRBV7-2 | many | TGTGCCAGCAGCTTAGACTCAGATACGCAGTATTTT | CASSLDSDTQYF
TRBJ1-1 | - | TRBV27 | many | TGTGCCAGCACATCGATGACCCGGCGGAACACTGAAGCTTTCTTT | CASTSMTRRNTEAFF
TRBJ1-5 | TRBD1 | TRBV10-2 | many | TGCGCCAGCAGGGGTCAGGGGGCTTTAGAGCCCCAGCATTTT | CASRGQGALEPQHF
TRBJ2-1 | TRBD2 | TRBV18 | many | TGTGCCAGCTCACCGTTCGGGAGGGGGTTTTTAAATGAGCAGTTCTTC | CASSPFGRGFLNEQFF
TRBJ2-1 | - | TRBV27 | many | TGTGCCAGCAGTTTGGACAGATACAATGAGCAGTTCTTC | CASSLDRYNEQFF
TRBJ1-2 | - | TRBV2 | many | TGTGCCAGCAGTGAGAAACTGTCTAACTATGGCTACACCTTC | CASSEKLSNYGYTF
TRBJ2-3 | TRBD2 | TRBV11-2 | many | TGTGCCAGCAGCTCGGGCCTCGCGACTAGCGGGAGGGAAGATACGCAGTATTTT | CASSSGLATSGREDTQYF
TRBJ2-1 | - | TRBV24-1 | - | TGTGCCACCAGTGACAGAGGGAGGAATGAGCAGTTCTTC | CATSDRGRNEQFF
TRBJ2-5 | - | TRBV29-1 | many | TGCAGCGTTGGAGGGAGCCAAGAGACCCAGTACTTC | CSVGGSQETQYF